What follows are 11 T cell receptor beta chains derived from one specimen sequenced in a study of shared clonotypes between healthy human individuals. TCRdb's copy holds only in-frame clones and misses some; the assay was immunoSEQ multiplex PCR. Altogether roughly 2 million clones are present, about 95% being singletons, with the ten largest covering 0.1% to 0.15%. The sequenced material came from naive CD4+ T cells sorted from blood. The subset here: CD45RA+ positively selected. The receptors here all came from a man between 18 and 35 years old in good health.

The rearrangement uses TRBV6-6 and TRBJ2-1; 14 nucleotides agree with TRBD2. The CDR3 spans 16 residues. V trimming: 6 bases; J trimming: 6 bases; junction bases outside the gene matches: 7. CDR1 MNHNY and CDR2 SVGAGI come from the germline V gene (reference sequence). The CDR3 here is CASSSPTSGRANEQFF. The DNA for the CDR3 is TGTGCCAGCAGCTCCCCGACTAGCGGGAGGGCCAATGAGCAGTTCTTC.

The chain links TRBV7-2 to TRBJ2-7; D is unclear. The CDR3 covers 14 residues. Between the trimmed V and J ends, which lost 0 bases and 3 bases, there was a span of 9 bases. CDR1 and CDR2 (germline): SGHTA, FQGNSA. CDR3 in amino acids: CASSLASQYYEQYF. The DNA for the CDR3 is TGTGCCAGCAGCTTAGCCTCACAGTACTACGAGCAGTACTTC.

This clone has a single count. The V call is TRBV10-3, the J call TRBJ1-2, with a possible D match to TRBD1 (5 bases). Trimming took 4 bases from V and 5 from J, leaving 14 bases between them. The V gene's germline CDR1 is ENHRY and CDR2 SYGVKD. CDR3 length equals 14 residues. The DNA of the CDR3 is TGTGCCATCAGTGTGAGGTGGGGGATGTATGGCTACACCTTC. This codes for CAISVRWGMYGYTF.

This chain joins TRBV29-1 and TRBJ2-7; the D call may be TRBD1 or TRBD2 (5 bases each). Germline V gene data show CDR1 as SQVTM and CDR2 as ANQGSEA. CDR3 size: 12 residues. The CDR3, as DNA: TGCAGGTTCGGTGGGACCCTCCACGAGCAGTACTTC. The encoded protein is CRFGGTLHEQYF.

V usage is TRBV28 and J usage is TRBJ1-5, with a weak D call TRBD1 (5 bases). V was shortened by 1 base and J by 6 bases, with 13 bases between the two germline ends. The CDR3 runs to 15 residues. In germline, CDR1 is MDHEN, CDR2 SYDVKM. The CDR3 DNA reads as TGTGCCAGCAGTTTATCCAGGGCAGTGGGTCAGCCCCAGCATTTT. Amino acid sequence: CASSLSRAVGQPQHF.

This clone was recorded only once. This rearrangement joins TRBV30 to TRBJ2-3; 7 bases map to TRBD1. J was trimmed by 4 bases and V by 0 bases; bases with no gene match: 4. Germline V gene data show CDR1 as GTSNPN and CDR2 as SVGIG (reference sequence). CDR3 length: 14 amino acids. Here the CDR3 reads CAWSVDRVADTQYF. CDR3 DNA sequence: TGTGCCTGGAGTGTCGACAGGGTCGCAGATACGCAGTATTTT.

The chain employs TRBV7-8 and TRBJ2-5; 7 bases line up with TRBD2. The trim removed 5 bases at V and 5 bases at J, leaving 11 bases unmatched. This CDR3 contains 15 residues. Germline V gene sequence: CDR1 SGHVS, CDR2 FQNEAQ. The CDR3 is CASSPPGGEEETQYF. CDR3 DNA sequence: TGTGCCAGCAGCCCCCCGGGGGGAGAGGAGGAGACCCAGTACTTC. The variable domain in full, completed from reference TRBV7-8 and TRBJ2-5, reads GAGVSQSPRYKVAKRGQDVALRCDPISGHVSLFWYQQALGQGPEFLTYFQNEAQLDKSGLPSDRFFAERPEGSVSTLKIQRTQQEDSAVYLCASSPPGGEEETQYFGPGTRLLVL.

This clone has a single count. This chain's CDR3 is CAWSEWEGARTEAFF. The CDR3 region has the DNA TGTGCCTGGAGTGAGTGGGAAGGGGCAAGGACTGAAGCTTTCTTT. This rearrangement joins TRBV30 to TRBJ1-1; D is possibly TRBD1 (5 bases). This CDR3 spans 15 amino acids. V was cut by 1 base and J by 5 bases, with 17 bases left in between. The germline V gene encodes CDR1 GTSNPN and CDR2 SVGIG (reference sequence).

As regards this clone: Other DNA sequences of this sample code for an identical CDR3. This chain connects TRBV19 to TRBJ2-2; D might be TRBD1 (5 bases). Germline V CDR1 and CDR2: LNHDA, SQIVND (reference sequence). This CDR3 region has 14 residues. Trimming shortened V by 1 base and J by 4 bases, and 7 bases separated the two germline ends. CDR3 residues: CASSIGTGTGELFF. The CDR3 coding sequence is TGTGCCAGTAGTATAGGTACAGGCACCGGGGAGCTGTTTTTT.

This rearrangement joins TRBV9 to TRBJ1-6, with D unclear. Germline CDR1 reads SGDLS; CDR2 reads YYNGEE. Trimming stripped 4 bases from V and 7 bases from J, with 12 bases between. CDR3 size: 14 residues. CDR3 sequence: CASSQGPGNSPLHF. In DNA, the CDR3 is TGTGCCAGCAGCCAAGGTCCTGGGAATTCACCCCTCCACTTT.

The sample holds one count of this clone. The CDR3 nucleotides are TGTGCCAGCAGCCAAGAGAGAGAGACCCAGTACTTC. As protein: CASSQERETQYF. The chain links TRBV14 to TRBJ2-5; D gene ambiguous. This CDR3 comprises 12 residues. The germline CDR1 and CDR2 sequences are SGHDN and FVKESK. Deletions cut 0 bases from V and 4 bases from J, with 3 bases between. The whole variable domain, filled in from reference TRBV14 and TRBJ2-5, reads EAGVTQFPSHSVIEKGQTVTLRCDPISGHDNLYWYRRVMGKEIKFLLHFVKESKQDESGMPNNRFLAERTGGTYSTLKVQPAELEDSGVYFCASSQERETQYFGPGTRLLVL.